Listed below are T cell receptor beta chains from one sample, sequenced in a study of blood T cell repertoires in COVID-19. Sequencing used immunoSEQ multiplex PCR; TCRdb keeps in-frame clones, though not all of them. The sample comprises about 280,000 clones, approximately 86% of which are singletons, and approximately 2% rests with the top ten. The sample consisted of peripheral blood. The receptor set was obtained from a woman aged 25 to 45 who had recovered from COVID-19. Both conserved end residues are part of each CDR3. The order of the fields is J gene, V gene, CDR3 protein.

>TRBJ2-3|TRBV7-2
CASSLAYGGHTDTQYF
>TRBJ2-1|TRBV18
CASSPRLAGGDNEQFF
>TRBJ1-1|TRBV6-6
CASSTRQGVNTEAFF
>TRBJ2-2|TRBV6-4
CASSAGWRESGGELFF
>TRBJ2-6|TRBV5-6
CASSPGQGASGANVLTF
>TRBJ1-1|TRBV6-2/TRBV6-3
CASSPTGLLNTEAFF
>TRBJ1-1|TRBV19
CASSPDRDVAEAFF
>TRBJ2-3|TRBV2
CASTRTSGYTDTQYF
>TRBJ2-7|TRBV7-7
CASSLASGNEQYF
>TRBJ2-3|TRBV6-2/TRBV6-3
CASSSHRVLDTQYF
>TRBJ1-1|TRBV29-1
CSVVTVEAFF
>TRBJ1-1|TRBV24-1
CATSDAGQGSTEAFF
>TRBJ2-2|TRBV28
CASSPTTENTGELFF
>TRBJ1-1|TRBV18
CASSPMEARGTEAFF